This T cell receptor beta chain is drawn from a study of T-cell reconstitution after alpha-beta-depleted transplantation in children. General study findings and limits: It was reported that alpha-beta T cells came from several hundred expanded graft clones (about two months after transplant). Most T-cell counts and diversity one year after the transplant came from T cells that were newly produced. Several patients had high TCRbeta diversity at day 60; it came from surviving recipient T cells and thymic progenitors.

To note about this clonotype: Its antigen remains unidentified.

Germline assignment: CDR1 SGHVS and CDR2 FQNEAQ. The V end lost 5 bases, the J end lost 10 bases, and 17 bases lay between the germline ends. The CDR3 contains 13 residues. It was with unique molecular identifiers that the TCRbeta library was prepared. Each CDR3 protein is one row after TCRdb ran MiXCR on the PCR reads. Found here are 700,000 or so distinct CDR3 sequences, 13% of them singletons; the top ten hold 0.79%. The chain carries TRBV7-8 and TRBJ1-1; maybe TRBD1 (6 bases). The receptor comes from a girl aged 2-10 years with congenital amegakaryocytic thrombocytopenia, due to receive a stem cell transplant. This specimen consisted of PBMCs, obtained before TCRalphabeta/CD19-depleted stem cell transplant. CDR3 nucleotide sequence: TGTGCCAGCAGCCCCGGGGGCCGGGGGGGAGCTTTCTTT. Its protein product is CASSPGGRGGAFF.